This entry lists 32 T cell receptor beta chains sequenced from one sample in a study of sequential checkpoint blockade in melanoma. Here immunoSEQ multiplex PCR was the method, and the copy in TCRdb shows in-frame clones only, minus some. In the table there are about 710 clones, 20% to 25% of which are singletons. Stated treatment: randomized to nivolumab then ipilimumab (arm A) or the reverse (arm B). Specimen: tumor tissue (inferred from file names), collected from a patient given nivolumab and ipilimumab in sequence. All receptors derive from a human donor with melanoma.

This clone is labeled medium-sized. The CDR3 region has the DNA TGTGCCAGCAGATCGACAGGGTTGAAGAATGAGCAGTTCTTC. Its protein product is CASRSTGLKNEQFF. This sequence joins TRBV6-8 and TRBJ2-1; the match to TRBD1 covers 7 bases. The germline V gene has CDR1 MNHGY and CDR2 SAAAGT. CDR3 length: 14 amino acids. The V and J ends lost 6 bases and 7 bases, in that order; junction bases with no gene match: 9.

The chain joins TRBV5-1 to TRBJ2-3; 9 bases match TRBD1. The CDR3 is made up of 14 amino acids. The V gene end was trimmed by 1 base and the J gene end by 5 bases; junction bases not matched to a gene: 2. In germline, CDR1 is SGHRS, CDR2 YFSETQ. This CDR3 reads CASSLTGGGDTQYF. The CDR3 DNA is TGCGCCAGCAGCTTGACAGGGGGCGGAGATACGCAGTATTTT.

This clone is categorized as medium-sized. The V and J genes are TRBV6-8 and TRBJ2-3; D remains ambiguous. Deletions cut 2 bases from V and 2 bases from J, with 11 bases between. There are 15 residues in the CDR3. Germline CDR1 MNHGY, CDR2 SAAAGT. The CDR3 is CASSYLSVYTDTQYF. CDR3 in DNA: TGTGCCAGCAGTTACCTATCCGTTTACACAGATACGCAGTATTTT.

The chain couples TRBV11-3 to TRBJ2-2; 7 bases map to TRBD2. After removal of 4 bases from V and 0 bases from J, the junction contained 5 bases not matched to a gene. Germline V gene data show CDR1 as SGHNT and CDR2 as YENEEA. The CDR3 is made up of 16 amino acids. The CDR3 DNA reads TGTGCCAGCAGCTCCACTAGCGCTACGAACACCGGGGAGCTGTTTTTT. Translation gives CASSSTSATNTGELFF.

Relative to its sample, this clone is medium-sized (0.01 to 0.1%). The rearrangement uses TRBV11-3 and TRBJ2-7, with a weak D call TRBD1 (6 bases). Germline values: CDR1 SGHNT, CDR2 YENEEA. The CDR3 extends over 14 amino acids. V was clipped by 2 bases and J by 2 bases, with 10 bases between them. The CDR3 loop is CASSLLPGAYEQYF. Written as DNA, the CDR3 is TGTGCCAGCAGCTTATTACCAGGGGCCTACGAGCAGTACTTC. The full variable domain, completed using reference TRBV11-3 and TRBJ2-7, is EAGVVQSPRYKIIEKKQPVAFWCNPISGHNTLYWYLQNLGQGPELLIRYENEEAVDDSQLPKDRFSAERLKGVDSTLKIQPAELGDSAVYLCASSLLPGAYEQYFGPGTRLTVT.

This clone qualifies as hyperexpanded. The rearrangement links TRBV6-1 to TRBJ2-3; a weak D match, TRBD1 (5 bases). This CDR3 has 16 residues. V was cut by 0 bases and J by 4 bases, with 14 bases left in between. The germline V gene encodes CDR1 MNHNS and CDR2 SASEGT. The CDR3, as DNA: TGTGCCAGCAGTGAAGCGTTAGGCAGGGAACCAGATACGCAGTATTTT. Amino acids: CASSEALGREPDTQYF.

The CDR3 sequence is CATSRMDSPSYEQYF. In nucleotides, the CDR3 is TGTGCCACCAGCAGGATGGACAGCCCATCCTACGAGCAGTACTTC. This chain links TRBV15 with TRBJ2-7, with D possibly TRBD1 on 6 matching bases. Germline CDR1 is LNHNV and CDR2 is YYDKDF (reference sequence). The CDR3 is made up of 15 amino acids. With 3 bases removed from V and 1 base from J, the gap between germline ends came to 13 bases.

This chain connects TRBV6-8 to TRBJ2-5; D is possibly TRBD2 (5 bases). The CDR3 has 16 amino acids. The V end lost 5 bases, the J end lost 5 bases, and 21 bases lay between the germline ends. Germline CDR1 and CDR2: MNHGY and SAAAGT. CDR3 sequence: CASSILWTDGAETQYF. CDR3 nucleotides: TGTGCCAGCAGTATCCTATGGACTGATGGAGCGGAGACCCAGTACTTC.

The table lists this clone with a few counts. CDR3 nucleotides: TGCGCCAGCAGCTTAGGAGGGGCGGGGATGAACACTGAAGCTTTCTTT. This encodes CASSLGGAGMNTEAFF. This chain uses TRBV5-1 with TRBJ1-1; the D gene is possibly TRBD1 (5 bases). Trimming cost V 2 bases and J 0 bases, with 14 bases left between them. The germline V gene has CDR1 SGHRS and CDR2 YFSETQ. The CDR3 length is 16 residues.

This clone showed up just a few times. In DNA form, the CDR3 reads TGTGCCAGCAGCCAAAGAAGCGGCCTACAAGAGACCCAGTACTTC. It translates to CASSQRSGLQETQYF. The chain employs TRBV14 and TRBJ2-5; TRBD2 is a possible D gene (5 bases). Germline-derived CDR1 and CDR2 are SGHDN and FVKESK. CDR3 length: 15 amino acids. V lost 2 bases and J lost 2, with 12 bases in between.

The gene calls are TRBV18 and TRBJ2-5; D is uncertain. Trimming removed 3 bases from V and 5 bases from J, with 16 bases in between. Germline CDR1 reads KGHSH; CDR2 reads LQKENI. This CDR3 contains 15 residues. The CDR3, as DNA: TGTGCCAGCTCACCCGGGCCCGGGCCAGGCGAGACCCAGTACTTC. Translated, it gives CASSPGPGPGETQYF.

Within the sample, this clone is medium-sized. This rearrangement joins TRBV7-6 to TRBJ2-7, with TRBD1 matching 10 bases. The CDR3 extends over 16 amino acids. Losses at the gene ends were 2 bases for V and 4 bases for J; bases not matched to a gene: 8. From germline, CDR1 is SGHVS and CDR2 FNYEAQ. The CDR3 loop reads CASSLLPRTGGYEQYF. The CDR3 DNA sequence: TGTGCCAGCAGCTTACTTCCCCGGACAGGGGGTTACGAGCAGTACTTC.

This chain joins TRBV19 and TRBJ2-1, with 9 bases fitting TRBD2. The junction had 1 base not matched to a gene; V was cut back by 1 base and J by 6 bases. CDR1 is LNHDA, CDR2 SQIVND, per germline (reference sequence). This CDR3 comprises 14 residues. CDR3 sequence: CASSIVAGANEQFF. The CDR3 nucleotides read TGTGCCAGTAGTATAGTAGCGGGGGCCAATGAGCAGTTCTTC. The whole variable domain, remainder taken from reference TRBV19 and TRBJ2-1, is DGGITQSPKYLFRKEGQNVTLSCEQNLNHDAMYWYRQDPGQGLRLIYYSQIVNDFQKGDIAEGYSVSREKKESFPLTVTSAQKNPTAFYLCASSIVAGANEQFFGPGTRLTVL.

This clone is labeled as large (0.1 to 1%). The chain combines TRBV6-8 with TRBJ2-7; 7 nucleotides line up with TRBD1. Germline loops: CDR1 MNHGY, CDR2 SAAAGT. CDR3 size: 13 residues. Here the CDR3 DNA reads TGTGCAATCCGGGACAGAGATTCCTACGAGCAGTACTTC. It is translated as CAIRDRDSYEQYF.

This clone was seen a few times. The CDR3 reads CASSVTVNTEAFF. The CDR3 nucleotides are TGTGCCAGCAGCGTGACAGTGAACACTGAAGCTTTCTTT. This chain joins TRBV7-1 and TRBJ1-1; D might be TRBD1 (5 bases). TRBV7-1 counts as an open reading frame of uncertain function. V shed 5 bases and J shed 0 bases, with 7 bases lying between them. CDR3 length: 13 residues.

The chain has TRBV10-2 and TRBJ2-5; TRBD2 aligns across 10 bases. This CDR3 comprises 14 residues. CDR1 and CDR2 from the germline V gene are WSHSY and SAAADI. J was trimmed by 2 bases and V by 4 bases; bases with no gene match: 1. The CDR3, as DNA: TGCGCCAGCAGTGTACTAGCGGGGCAAGAGACCCAGTACTTC. Protein sequence: CASSVLAGQETQYF.

V usage is TRBV19 and J usage is TRBJ2-3; no reliable D call. The CDR3 is 14 amino acids. Trimming shortened V by 0 bases and J by 0 bases, and 4 bases separated the two germline ends. The germline V gene has CDR1 LNHDA and CDR2 SQIVND (reference sequence). The CDR3 nucleotides are TGTGCCAGTAGTATAGACAAAAGCACAGATACGCAGTATTTT. Translated: CASSIDKSTDTQYF.

By frequency in the sample, this clone is large (0.1 to 1%). V gene TRBV6-8 combines with J gene TRBJ1-4; tentatively, D is TRBD1 (5 bases). Trimming left V 5 bases short and J 11 bases short, with 18 bases between. The CDR3 contains 14 residues. Germline CDR1 reads MNHGY; CDR2 reads SAAAGT. CDR3 bases: TGTGCCAGCAGTGGGGGGATACGAAGTGGGAAACTGTTTTTT. Translated: CASSGGIRSGKLFF.

Sample share makes this clone medium-sized. The V gene is TRBV11-3, the J gene TRBJ2-7; perhaps TRBD2 as D (6 bases). Germline assignment: CDR1 SGHNT and CDR2 YENEEA. This CDR3 has 14 residues. The V end was cut by 5 bases, the J end by 4 bases, with 15 bases between. The CDR3 here is CASSPGGALYEQYF. The DNA for the CDR3 is TGTGCCAGCAGCCCGGGCGGGGCTCTTTACGAGCAGTACTTC.

This clone was recorded a few times. J is TRBJ1-4 and V is TRBV6-8, with D perhaps TRBD1 (6 bases). V gave up 7 bases and J gave up 0 bases, with 18 bases separating them. Germline V gene lookup returns CDR1 MNHGY and CDR2 SAAAGT. The CDR3 is made up of 17 amino acids. CDR3 amino acids: CASIKGGTKATNEKLFF. CDR3 coding DNA: TGTGCCAGCATTAAAGGGGGGACAAAAGCAACTAATGAAAAACTGTTTTTT.

The DNA for the CDR3 is TGTGCCAGCAGCCCGAGTGGGCGGGGGGATTGGCATGAGCAGTTCTTC. It yields the protein CASSPSGRGDWHEQFF. This chain connects TRBV7-5 to TRBJ2-1; the table's D call, TRBD2, has no DNA check behind it. TRBV7-5 constitutes a pseudogene. There are 16 residues in the CDR3.

The chain links TRBV9 to TRBJ1-1, with 7 nucleotides matching TRBD1. Germline V CDR1 and CDR2: SGDLS, YYNGEE. After removal of 4 bases from V and 3 bases from J, the junction contained 9 bases not matched to a gene. This CDR3 comprises 15 residues. The CDR3 DNA reads as TGTGCCAGCAGCCCCCGACAGGGTCTAGACACTGAAGCTTTCTTT. Translating it yields CASSPRQGLDTEAFF.

This clone was counted a few times. V gene TRBV9 combines with J gene TRBJ1-2, with 7 bases fitting TRBD1. There are 15 residues in the CDR3. Germline lookup yields CDR1 SGDLS and CDR2 YYNGEE. V dropped 4 bases and J dropped 2; count of bases not matched to a gene: 8. The CDR3 protein is CASSPSGTANYGYTF. The CDR3 bases are TGTGCCAGCAGCCCCTCCGGGACAGCGAACTATGGCTACACCTTC.

In this sample, this clone is large (0.1 to 1%). CDR3 coding DNA: TGTGCCAGCAGCTCCGGACAGGGAGTCCACGAGCAGTACTTC. It yields the protein CASSSGQGVHEQYF. The chain joins TRBV11-3 to TRBJ2-7; 8 nucleotides line up with TRBD1. Germline V gene lookup returns CDR1 SGHNT and CDR2 YENEEA. After removal of 4 bases from V and 5 bases from J, the junction contained 7 bases not matched to a gene. The CDR3 is made up of 14 amino acids.

This clone was found a few times. The rearrangement uses TRBV30 and TRBJ2-7; 8 nucleotides match TRBD1. The V and J ends lost 0 bases and 2 bases, in that order; junction bases with no gene match: 3. CDR3 size: 14 residues. The germline CDR1 and CDR2 sequences are GTSNPN and SVGIG (reference sequence). CDR3 in DNA: TGTGCCTGGAGTGTAGGACAGGGACCCTACGAGCAGTACTTC. Its translation is CAWSVGQGPYEQYF.

This clone rates as medium-sized. This sequence joins TRBV11-3 and TRBJ1-4; no firm D call. V was trimmed by 3 bases and J by 8 bases, leaving 19 bases between them. Germline V CDR1 and CDR2: SGHNT, YENEEA. This CDR3 spans 16 amino acids. CDR3 amino acids: CASSFPVVPREEKLFF. In nucleotides, the CDR3 is TGTGCCAGCAGCTTCCCTGTGGTCCCAAGAGAAGAAAAACTGTTTTTT.

By share, this clone ranks as medium-sized. This chain uses TRBV9 with TRBJ2-3, with 7 bases lining up with TRBD2. Germline V lookup: CDR1 SGDLS, CDR2 YYNGEE. J was trimmed by 2 bases and V by 4 bases; bases with no gene match: 10. The CDR3 runs to 16 residues. CDR3 sequence reads: CASSPRTSWDTDTQYF. DNA of the CDR3: TGTGCCAGCAGCCCAAGGACTAGTTGGGACACAGATACGCAGTATTTT.

This clone was seen a few times. J is TRBJ2-2 and V is TRBV19; D possibly corresponds to TRBD1 (6 bases). Germline lookup yields CDR1 LNHDA and CDR2 SQIVND (reference sequence). V was clipped by 5 bases and J by 4 bases, with 14 bases between them. There are 15 residues in the CDR3. The CDR3: CASSFGQLSTGELFF. The CDR3 bases are TGTGCCAGTAGTTTTGGACAGCTGAGCACCGGGGAGCTGTTTTTT.

V and J are TRBV7-5 and TRBJ2-3; the table assigns TRBD2, which was not confirmed against the DNA. TRBV7-5 corresponds to a pseudogene. The CDR3 extends over 15 amino acids. The CDR3 coding sequence is TGTGCCAGCAGCCCCGGGGGGATTAAGGCAGATACGCAGTATTTT. Protein: CASSPGGIKADTQYF.

In its sample, this clone was seen a few times. The chain combines TRBV6-8 with TRBJ2-5; a weak D match, TRBD2 (5 bases). In germline, CDR1 is MNHGY, CDR2 SAAAGT. The V end lost 6 bases, the J end lost 0 bases, and 8 bases lay between the germline ends. CDR3 length: 13 amino acids. DNA for the CDR3: TGTGCCAGCAGGAGGGTAGACCAAGAGACCCAGTACTTC. Protein: CASRRVDQETQYF.

This clone was recorded a few times. This rearrangement joins TRBV9 to TRBJ2-3; a possible D gene is TRBD2 (5 bases). The CDR3 covers 16 residues. Germline loops: CDR1 SGDLS, CDR2 YYNGEE. V was pared by 0 bases and J by 0 bases, with 11 bases between. The CDR3 protein is CASSVAQRPSTDTQYF. CDR3 DNA sequence: TGTGCCAGCAGCGTAGCCCAGCGGCCTAGCACAGATACGCAGTATTTT.

The chain has TRBV19 and TRBJ2-3; 8 bases map to TRBD2. J lost 5 bases, V lost 3 bases, and 7 bases had no gene match. CDR1 is LNHDA and CDR2 is SQIVND in the germline V gene (reference sequence). This CDR3 has 15 residues. In DNA, the CDR3 is TGTGCCAGTAGTATCGGCGGGGGGCGGGGAGATACGCAGTATTTT. As protein: CASSIGGGRGDTQYF.